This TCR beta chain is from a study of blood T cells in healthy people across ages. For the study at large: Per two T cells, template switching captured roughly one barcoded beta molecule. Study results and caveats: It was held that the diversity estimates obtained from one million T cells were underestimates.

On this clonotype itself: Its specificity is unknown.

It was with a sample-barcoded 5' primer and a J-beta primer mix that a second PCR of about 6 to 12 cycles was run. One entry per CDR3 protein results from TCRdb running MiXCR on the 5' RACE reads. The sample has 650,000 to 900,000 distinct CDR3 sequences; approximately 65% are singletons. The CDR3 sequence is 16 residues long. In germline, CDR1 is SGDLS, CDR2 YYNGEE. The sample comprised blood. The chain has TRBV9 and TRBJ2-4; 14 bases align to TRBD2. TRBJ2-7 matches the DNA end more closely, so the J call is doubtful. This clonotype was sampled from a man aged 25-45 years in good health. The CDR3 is CASSGGTSGGTNEQYF. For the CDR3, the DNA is TGTGCCAGCAGCGGGGGGACTAGCGGGGGTACTAACGAGCAGTACTTC.